This TCR beta chain was found in a study of T cells in Graves' hyperthyroidism and ophthalmopathy. Template material for amplifying TCR beta CDR3 regions consisted of RNA transcripts. HTBI primers drove first-round RT-PCR of the TCR CDR3. TCRdb reprocessed the multiplex PCR reads with MiXCR, giving one entry per CDR3 protein. The sample records 750,000 to 900,000 distinct CDR3 sequences, approximately 40% being singletons. Uncontrolled infection, other autoimmune disease, pregnancy or lactation excluded patients. This CDR3 has 15 residues. Unmatched junction bases numbered 8, after V lost 4 bases and J lost 8 bases. Germline loops: CDR1 SGDLS, CDR2 YYNGEE.

This sequence joins TRBV9 and TRBJ1-5, with TRBD1 matching 11 bases. The sequence was collected from a man aged 18 to 29 with Graves' hyperthyroidism. The sequenced material came from blood. The CDR3 bases are TGTGCCAGCAGCTCCACCGGGACAGGGGGTGAGCCCCAGCATTTT. Translating it yields CASSSTGTGGEPQHF.